Below, one T cell receptor beta chain is given with its context. Its antigen remains unidentified. The unexposed donors gave CD4+ T cells in about 2010-2019, prior to COVID-19. CD4+ T cells were isolated from the cells after more than nine days of culture. Germline V gives CDR1 LGHDT, CDR2 YNNKEL (reference sequence). This CDR3 is built from 14 residues. V lost 0 bases to trimming and J lost 4 bases, with 9 bases between them. The data were taken from a study of CD4 T cells in relation to SARS-CoV-2 and coronaviruses. In the study overall: TCR beta CDR3s were sequenced after roughly 10-day antigen culture of PBMCs.

Assay: immunoSEQ multiplex PCR; the TCRdb copy retains only in-frame clones and omits some. The table includes more than 20,000 clones, over 70% detected once. Material for sequencing was CD4+ T cells from PBMCs, cultured in vitro. This chain connects TRBV3-1 (or the pseudogene TRBV3-2) to TRBJ1-2, with D hard to call. This TCR came from a human donor in good health. Here the CDR3 DNA reads TGTGCCAGCAGCCAAGATGGGCAGTTCTATGGCTACACCTTC. It codes for CASSQDGQFYGYTF.